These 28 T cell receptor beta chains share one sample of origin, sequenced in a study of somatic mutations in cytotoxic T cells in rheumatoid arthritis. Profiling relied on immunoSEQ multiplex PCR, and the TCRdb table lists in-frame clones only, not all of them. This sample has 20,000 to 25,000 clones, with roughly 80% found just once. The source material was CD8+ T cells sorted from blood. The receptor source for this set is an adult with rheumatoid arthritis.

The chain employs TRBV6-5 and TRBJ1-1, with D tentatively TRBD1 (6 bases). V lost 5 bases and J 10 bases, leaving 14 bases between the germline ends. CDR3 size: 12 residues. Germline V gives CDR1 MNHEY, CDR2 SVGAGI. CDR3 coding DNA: TGTGCCAGCAGTCCATCGCAGGGGAGAGCTTTCTTT. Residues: CASSPSQGRAFF.

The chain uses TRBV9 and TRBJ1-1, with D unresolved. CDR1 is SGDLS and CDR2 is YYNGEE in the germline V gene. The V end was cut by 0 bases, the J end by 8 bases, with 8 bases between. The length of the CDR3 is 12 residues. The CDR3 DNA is TGTGCCAGCAGCGTAGGAGGAGGAGAAGCTTTCTTT. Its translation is CASSVGGGEAFF. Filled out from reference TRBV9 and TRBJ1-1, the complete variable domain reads DSGVTQTPKHLITATGQRVTLRCSPRSGDLSVYWYQQSLDQGLQFLIQYYNGEERAKGNILERFSAQQFPDLHSELNLSSLELGDSALYFCASSVGGGEAFFGQGTRLTVV.

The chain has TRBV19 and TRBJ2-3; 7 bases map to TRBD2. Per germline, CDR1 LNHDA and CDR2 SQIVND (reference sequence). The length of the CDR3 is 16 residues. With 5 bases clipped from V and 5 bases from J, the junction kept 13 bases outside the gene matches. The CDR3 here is CASSLPSGGRVDTQYF. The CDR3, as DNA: TGTGCCAGTAGTCTCCCCTCGGGGGGTAGAGTAGATACGCAGTATTTT.

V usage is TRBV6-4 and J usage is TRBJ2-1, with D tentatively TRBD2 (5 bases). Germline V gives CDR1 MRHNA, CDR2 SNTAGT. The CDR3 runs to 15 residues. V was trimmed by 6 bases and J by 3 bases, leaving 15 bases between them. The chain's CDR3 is CASSRAVGSYNEQFF. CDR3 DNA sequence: TGTGCCAGCAGCCGAGCTGTAGGGAGCTACAATGAGCAGTTCTTC.

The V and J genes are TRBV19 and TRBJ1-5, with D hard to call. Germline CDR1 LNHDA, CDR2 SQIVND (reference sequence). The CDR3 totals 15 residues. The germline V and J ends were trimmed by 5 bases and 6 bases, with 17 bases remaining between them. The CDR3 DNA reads TGTGCCAGTAGTGATTTGGAAAGGGTCAGTCAGCCCCAGCATTTT. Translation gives CASSDLERVSQPQHF.

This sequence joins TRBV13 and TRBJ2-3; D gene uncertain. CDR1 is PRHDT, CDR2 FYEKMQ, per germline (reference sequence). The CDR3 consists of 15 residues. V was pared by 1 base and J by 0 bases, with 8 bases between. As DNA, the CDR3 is TGTGCCAGCAGCTTAGTGGCAGGTAGCACAGATACGCAGTATTTT. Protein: CASSLVAGSTDTQYF. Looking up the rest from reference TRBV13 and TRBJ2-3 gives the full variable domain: AAGVIQSPRHLIKEKRETATLKCYPIPRHDTVYWYQQGPGQDPQFLISFYEKMQSDKGSIPDRFSAQQFSDYHSELNMSSLELGDSALYFCASSLVAGSTDTQYFGPGTRLTVL.

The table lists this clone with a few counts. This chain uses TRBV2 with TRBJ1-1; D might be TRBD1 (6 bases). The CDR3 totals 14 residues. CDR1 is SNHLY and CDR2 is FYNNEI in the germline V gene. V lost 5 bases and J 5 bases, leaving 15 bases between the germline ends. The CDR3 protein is CASSIQGWLTEAFF. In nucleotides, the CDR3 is TGTGCCAGCAGTATACAGGGATGGTTAACTGAAGCTTTCTTT. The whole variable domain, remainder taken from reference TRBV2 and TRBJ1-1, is EPEVTQTPSHQVTQMGQEVILRCVPISNHLYFYWYRQILGQKVEFLVSFYNNEISEKSEIFDDQFSVERPDGSNFTLKIRSTKLEDSAMYFCASSIQGWLTEAFFGQGTRLTVV.

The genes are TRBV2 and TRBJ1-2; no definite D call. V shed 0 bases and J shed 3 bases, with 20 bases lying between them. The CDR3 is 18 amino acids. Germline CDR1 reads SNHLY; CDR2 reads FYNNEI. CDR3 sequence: CASSEAPQGFTRDYGYTF. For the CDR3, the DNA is TGTGCCAGCAGTGAAGCGCCCCAAGGTTTCACGAGGGACTATGGCTACACCTTC.

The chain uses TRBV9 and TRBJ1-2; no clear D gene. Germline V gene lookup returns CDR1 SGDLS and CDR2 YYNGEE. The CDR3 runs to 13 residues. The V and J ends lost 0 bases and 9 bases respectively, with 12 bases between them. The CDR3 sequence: CASSVGGLPSYTF. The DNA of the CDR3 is TGTGCCAGCAGCGTAGGAGGACTGCCCAGCTACACCTTC.

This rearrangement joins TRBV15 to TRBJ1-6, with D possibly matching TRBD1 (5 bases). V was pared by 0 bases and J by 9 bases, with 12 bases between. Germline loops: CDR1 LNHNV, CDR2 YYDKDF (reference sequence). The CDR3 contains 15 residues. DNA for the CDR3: TGTGCCACCAGCAGAGATCGGCAGGGCAGTTCACCCCTCCACTTT. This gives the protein CATSRDRQGSSPLHF.

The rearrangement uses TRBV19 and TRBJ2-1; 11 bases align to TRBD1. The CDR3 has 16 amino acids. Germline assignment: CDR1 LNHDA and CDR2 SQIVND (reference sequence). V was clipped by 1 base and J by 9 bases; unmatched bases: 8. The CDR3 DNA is TGTGCCAGTAGTATAGGCCGGGGACAGGGGGGGGGTGAGCAGTTCTTC. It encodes CASSIGRGQGGGEQFF.

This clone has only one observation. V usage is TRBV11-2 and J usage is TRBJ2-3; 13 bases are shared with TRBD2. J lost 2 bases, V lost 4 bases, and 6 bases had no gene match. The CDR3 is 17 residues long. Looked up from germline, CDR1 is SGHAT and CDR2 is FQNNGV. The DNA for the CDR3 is TGTGCCAGCAGCTACGGACTAGCGGGGGCCTTCACAGATACGCAGTATTTT. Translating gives CASSYGLAGAFTDTQYF. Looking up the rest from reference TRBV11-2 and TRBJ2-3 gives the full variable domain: EAGVAQSPRYKIIEKRQSVAFWCNPISGHATLYWYQQILGQGPKLLIQFQNNGVVDDSQLPKDRFSAERLKGVDSTLKIQPAKLEDSAVYLCASSYGLAGAFTDTQYFGPGTRLTVL.

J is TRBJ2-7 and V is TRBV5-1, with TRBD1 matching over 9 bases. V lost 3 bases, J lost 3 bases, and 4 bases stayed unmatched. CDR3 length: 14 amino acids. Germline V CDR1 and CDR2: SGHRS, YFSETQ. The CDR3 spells CASSWGTGSYEQYF. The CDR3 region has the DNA TGCGCCAGCAGCTGGGGGACAGGGAGCTACGAGCAGTACTTC.

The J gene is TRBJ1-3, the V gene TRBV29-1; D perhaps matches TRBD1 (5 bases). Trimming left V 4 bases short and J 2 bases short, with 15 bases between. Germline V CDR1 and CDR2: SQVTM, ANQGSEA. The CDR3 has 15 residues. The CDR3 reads CSVVWGNQAGNTIYF. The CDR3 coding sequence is TGCAGCGTTGTGTGGGGGAACCAGGCTGGAAACACCATATATTTT.

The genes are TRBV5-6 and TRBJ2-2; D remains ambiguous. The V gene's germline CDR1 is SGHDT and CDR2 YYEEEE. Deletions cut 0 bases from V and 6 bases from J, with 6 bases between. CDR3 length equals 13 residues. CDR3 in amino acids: CASSLADSGELFF. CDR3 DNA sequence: TGTGCCAGCAGCTTGGCGGATTCCGGGGAGCTGTTTTTT.

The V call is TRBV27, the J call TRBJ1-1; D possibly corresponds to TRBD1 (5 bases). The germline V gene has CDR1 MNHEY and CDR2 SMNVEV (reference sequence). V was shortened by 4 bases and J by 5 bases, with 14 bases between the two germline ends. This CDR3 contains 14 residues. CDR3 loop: CASSYGGASTEAFF. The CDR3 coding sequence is TGTGCCAGCAGTTACGGTGGGGCGAGTACTGAAGCTTTCTTT.

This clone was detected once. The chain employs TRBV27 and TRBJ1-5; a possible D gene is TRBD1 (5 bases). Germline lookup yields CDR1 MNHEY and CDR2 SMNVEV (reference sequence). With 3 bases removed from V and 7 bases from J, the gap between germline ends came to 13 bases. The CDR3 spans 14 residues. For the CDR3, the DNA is TGTGCCAGCAGTTTCGGGGGAGGTGGACAGCCCCAGCATTTT. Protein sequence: CASSFGGGGQPQHF.

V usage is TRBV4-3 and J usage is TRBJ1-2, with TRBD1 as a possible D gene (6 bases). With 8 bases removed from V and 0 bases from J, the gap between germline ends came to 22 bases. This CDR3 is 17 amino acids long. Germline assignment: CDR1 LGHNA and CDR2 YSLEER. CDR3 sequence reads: CASSGTLPEEPNYGYTF. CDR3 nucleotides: TGCGCCAGCTCCGGGACACTCCCGGAGGAGCCTAACTATGGCTACACCTTC.

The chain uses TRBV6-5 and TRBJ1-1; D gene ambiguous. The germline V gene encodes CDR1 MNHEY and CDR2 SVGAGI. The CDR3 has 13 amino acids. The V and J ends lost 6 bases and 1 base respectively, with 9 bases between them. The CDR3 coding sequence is TGTGCCAGCAGCTTTGCCAAGAACACTGAAGCTTTCTTT. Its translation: CASSFAKNTEAFF.

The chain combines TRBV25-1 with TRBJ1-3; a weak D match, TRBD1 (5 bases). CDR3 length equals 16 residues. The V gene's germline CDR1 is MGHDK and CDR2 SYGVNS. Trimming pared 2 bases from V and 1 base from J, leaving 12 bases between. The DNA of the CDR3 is TGTGCCAGCAGTGAAGGCGGCCAGGGATCTGGAAACACCATATATTTT. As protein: CASSEGGQGSGNTIYF.

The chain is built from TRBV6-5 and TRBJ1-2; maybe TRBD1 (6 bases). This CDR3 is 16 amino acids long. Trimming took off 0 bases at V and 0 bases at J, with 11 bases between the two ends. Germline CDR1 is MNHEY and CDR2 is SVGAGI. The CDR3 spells CASSYSGTLPNYGYTF. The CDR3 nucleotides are TGTGCCAGCAGTTACTCCGGGACACTTCCTAACTATGGCTACACCTTC.

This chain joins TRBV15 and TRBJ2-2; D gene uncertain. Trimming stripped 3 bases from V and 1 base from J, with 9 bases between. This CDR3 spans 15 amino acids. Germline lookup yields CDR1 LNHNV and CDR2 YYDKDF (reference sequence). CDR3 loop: CATSRDLGNTGELFF. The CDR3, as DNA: TGTGCCACCAGCAGGGACCTGGGGAACACCGGGGAGCTGTTTTTT.

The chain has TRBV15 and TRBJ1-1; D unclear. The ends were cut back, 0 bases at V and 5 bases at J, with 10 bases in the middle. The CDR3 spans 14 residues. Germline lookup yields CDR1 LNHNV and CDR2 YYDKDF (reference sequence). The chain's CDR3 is CATSRDSPRTEAFF. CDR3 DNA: TGTGCCACCAGCAGAGATTCCCCCAGGACTGAAGCTTTCTTT.

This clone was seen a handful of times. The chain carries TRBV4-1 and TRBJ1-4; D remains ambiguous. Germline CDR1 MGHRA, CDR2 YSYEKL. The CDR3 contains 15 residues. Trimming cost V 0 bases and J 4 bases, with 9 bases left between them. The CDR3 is CASSQESAINEKLFF. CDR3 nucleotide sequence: TGCGCCAGCAGCCAAGAATCAGCAATTAATGAAAAACTGTTTTTT.

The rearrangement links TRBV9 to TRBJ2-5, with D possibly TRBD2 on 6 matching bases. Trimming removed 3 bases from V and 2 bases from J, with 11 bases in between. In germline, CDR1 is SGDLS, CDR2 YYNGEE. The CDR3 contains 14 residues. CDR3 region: CASSAGTAQETQYF. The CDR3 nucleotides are TGTGCCAGCAGCGCTGGGACTGCTCAAGAGACCCAGTACTTC.

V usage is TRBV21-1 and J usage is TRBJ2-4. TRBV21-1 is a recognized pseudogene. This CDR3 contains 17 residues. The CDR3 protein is CASSKNSIGTAKNIQYF. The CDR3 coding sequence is TGTGCCAGCAGCAAAAACTCTATAGGTACAGCCAAAAACATTCAGTACTTC.

CDR3 in DNA: TGTGCCAGCAGTTCCTACCGGGACAACTATGGCTACACCTTC. As protein: CASSSYRDNYGYTF. V gene TRBV2 combines with J gene TRBJ1-2; D is possibly TRBD1 (5 bases). From germline, CDR1 is SNHLY and CDR2 FYNNEI. This CDR3 contains 14 residues. V lost 5 bases and J 2 bases, leaving 12 bases between the germline ends.

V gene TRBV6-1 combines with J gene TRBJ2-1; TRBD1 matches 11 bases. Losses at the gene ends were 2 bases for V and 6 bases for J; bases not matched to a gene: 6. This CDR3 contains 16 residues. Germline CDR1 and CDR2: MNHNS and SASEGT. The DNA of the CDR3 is TGTGCCAGCAGTGAAATAGTCGGGACAGGGGGCAATGAGCAGTTCTTC. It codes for CASSEIVGTGGNEQFF.